The T cell receptor beta chain described here comes from a study of CD8 T cells in ankylosing spondylitis. Overall study results and limits: Disease-linked clones displayed a CD8+ phenotype and appeared relatively rarely in peripheral blood. A TCR beta motif of 8 or 9 highly homologous variants appeared characteristic of ankylosing spondylitis blood. Certain motif variants had earlier appeared in reactive arthritis synovial fluid and blood. In ankylosing spondylitis patients, matched synovial fluid reportedly showed significant enrichment of disease-linked clones.

With regard to this clonotype: What it binds is not known.

Construction of TCR beta libraries was performed using quantitative 5'-RACE with molecular barcodes. TCRdb itself ran the 5' RACE reads through MiXCR, one entry per CDR3 protein. The table records over 600,000 distinct CDR3 sequences, around 20% of them present only once. V gave up 1 base and J gave up 1 base, with 10 bases separating them. Germline values: CDR1 SQVTM, CDR2 ANQGSEA. CDR3 length: 14 amino acids. The clonotype originates from a male donor with ankylosing spondylitis. This chain uses TRBV29-1 with TRBJ1-1; a weak D match, TRBD1 (5 bases). Sequenced material: blood, either unsorted or a sorted T cell fraction (not recorded which). The CDR3 loop is CSVEVRGENTEAFF. CDR3 bases: TGCAGCGTTGAAGTTCGGGGGGAGAACACTGAAGCTTTCTTT.